Listed here are 8 T cell receptor beta chains from one sample, sequenced in a study of CD8+ T cells in alopecia areata. The treatment here: oral pan-JAK inhibitor, 5-10 mg twice daily. The sequencing template was cDNA reverse transcribed from extracted RNA. Clones were read by immunoSEQ multiplex PCR, and TCRdb kept only the in-frame ones, dropping some. Among about 110,000 clones, roughly 50% were seen once, and the ten largest hold less than 15%. Source: CD8+ T cells sorted from blood, taken at week 24, from a patient treated with tofacitinib. Receptors were obtained from a human donor with alopecia areata.

V usage is TRBV19 and J usage is TRBJ1-5, with no clear D. Germline V CDR1 and CDR2: LNHDA, SQIVND (reference sequence). The CDR3 totals 17 residues. Trimming removed 4 bases at V and 7 bases at J, with 23 bases between. Written as DNA, the CDR3 is TGTGCCAGTAGTACCCTTGAAGGAGGGAAGTTCGGGCAGCCCCAGCATTTT. As protein: CASSTLEGGKFGQPQHF. The entire variable domain, with the rest obtained from reference TRBV19 and TRBJ1-5, is as follows: DGGITQSPKYLFRKEGQNVTLSCEQNLNHDAMYWYRQDPGQGLRLIYYSQIVNDFQKGDIAEGYSVSREKKESFPLTVTSAQKNPTAFYLCASSTLEGGKFGQPQHFGDGTRLSIL.

Only a few counts were recorded for this clone. The J gene is TRBJ2-5, the V gene TRBV6-6, with 8 bases aligning to TRBD2. The CDR3 has 14 residues. Germline V gene sequence: CDR1 MNHNY, CDR2 SVGAGI (reference sequence). Trimming took 11 bases from V and 1 from J; bases not matched to a gene: 9. The CDR3 loop is CAALLAEGQETQYF. As DNA, the CDR3 is TGTGCCGCGCTACTAGCGGAGGGCCAAGAGACCCAGTACTTC.

In its sample, this clone was seen once. This chain links TRBV6-6 with TRBJ2-2, with a possible D match to TRBD2 (5 bases). V was clipped by 7 bases and J by 4 bases, with 10 bases between them. Per germline, CDR1 MNHNY and CDR2 SVGAGI (reference sequence). The CDR3 length is 13 residues. CDR3: CASTDFSTGELFF. DNA of the CDR3: TGTGCCAGCACGGACTTCTCCACCGGGGAGCTGTTTTTT.

Note on this clone: Relative to the germline gene, one junction end is altered; a read error may explain this. The sample holds other DNA sequences that translate to the same CDR3. This chain links TRBV4-1 with TRBJ2-3; 15 bases align to TRBD2. Germline loops: CDR1 MGHRA, CDR2 YSYEKL. The CDR3 is 16 amino acids. The CDR3 sequence: CASSRTSGGATDTQYF. As DNA, the CDR3 is TGTGCCAGCAGCCGGACTAGCGGGGGGGCCACAGATACGCAGTATTTT.

The chain has TRBV18 and TRBJ1-1; D unresolved. Trimming removed 0 bases from V and 5 bases from J, with 13 bases in between. Germline lookup yields CDR1 KGHSH and CDR2 LQKENI. The CDR3 has 15 amino acids. This chain's CDR3 is CASSPPTTPGTEAFF. The CDR3 DNA reads TGTGCCAGCTCACCACCGACGACCCCGGGGACTGAAGCTTTCTTT.

The CDR3 loop reads CASSPPTGGYEQYF. In DNA form, the CDR3 reads TGTGCCAGCTCACCTCCGACAGGGGGCTACGAGCAGTACTTC. The chain carries TRBV5-6 and TRBJ2-7; TRBD1 matches 9 bases. This CDR3 has 14 amino acids. Germline lookup yields CDR1 SGHDT and CDR2 YYEEEE. J lost 3 bases, V lost 7 bases, and 8 bases had no gene match.

CDR3 protein: CAWSVPGYHQPQHF. The CDR3 DNA follows: TGTGCCTGGAGTGTACCTGGTTATCATCAGCCCCAGCATTTT. V gene TRBV30 combines with J gene TRBJ1-5, with no clear D. Germline loops: CDR1 GTSNPN, CDR2 SVGIG (reference sequence). V lost 0 bases, J lost 5 bases, and 11 bases lay in between. CDR3 length: 14 amino acids.

The table lists this clone with a few counts. V and J are TRBV27 and TRBJ1-5, with 9 nucleotides matching TRBD1. Germline loops: CDR1 MNHEY, CDR2 SMNVEV (reference sequence). Losses at the gene ends were 5 bases for V and 2 bases for J; bases not matched to a gene: 4. The CDR3 has 15 amino acids. CDR3 coding DNA: TGTGCCAGCAGTGCTACAGGGGGCGGCAATCAGCCCCAGCATTTT. Its translation: CASSATGGGNQPQHF.